A single sample gave rise to the 4 T cell receptor beta chains below, sequenced in a study of CD8+ T cells in alopecia areata. Isolated RNA was reverse transcribed into cDNA used as the sequencing template. Assay used: immunoSEQ multiplex PCR; TCRdb lists only in-frame clones, some missing. The table lists 200,000 or so clones, less than 45% of them singletons. This sample's treatment: oral pan-JAK inhibitor, 5-10 mg twice daily. Here the sequenced sample was CD4+ T cells sorted from blood, taken at roughly week 30, from a patient treated with tofacitinib. The source is a human donor with alopecia areata.

This chain uses TRBV2 with TRBJ2-3; 7 positions agree with TRBD1. V lost 7 bases and J lost 4; bases outside the gene matches: 8. CDR3 length: 14 residues. Germline loops: CDR1 SNHLY, CDR2 FYNNEI. CDR3 DNA: TGTGCCAGCACCTCCGGACAGGCAGCAGATACGCAGTATTTT. Translating gives CASTSGQAADTQYF. Filled out from reference TRBV2 and TRBJ2-3, the complete variable domain reads EPEVTQTPSHQVTQMGQEVILRCVPISNHLYFYWYRQILGQKVEFLVSFYNNEISEKSEIFDDQFSVERPDGSNFTLKIRSTKLEDSAMYFCASTSGQAADTQYFGPGTRLTVL.

The J gene is TRBJ2-7, the V gene TRBV25-1; 9 bases are a match to TRBD2. The CDR3 is 17 residues long. The germline CDR1 and CDR2 sequences are MGHDK and SYGVNS. J lost 4 bases, V lost 5 bases, and 15 bases had no gene match. CDR3 residues: CASSRRGLAGSRYEQYF. The CDR3 region has the DNA TGTGCCAGCAGTAGAAGGGGTCTAGCGGGAAGTAGGTACGAGCAGTACTTC.

The V gene is TRBV11-2, the J gene TRBJ1-1; D uncertain. CDR1 is SGHAT and CDR2 is FQNNGV in the germline V gene. V lost 1 base to trimming and J lost 0 bases, with 15 bases between them. The CDR3 spans 17 residues. The CDR3 coding sequence is TGTGCCAGCAGCTTAGGGCCGGGAGTATTGATGAACACTGAAGCTTTCTTT. This gives the protein CASSLGPGVLMNTEAFF.

There are a few counts of this clone. The chain has TRBV7-2 and TRBJ2-4; TRBD2 is a possible D gene (5 bases). The germline V gene has CDR1 SGHTA and CDR2 FQGNSA. The CDR3 totals 14 residues. Trimming stripped 5 bases from V and 8 bases from J, with 16 bases between. The DNA for the CDR3 is TGTGCCAGCAGCCCGGTGGCGGGCGTTGACATTCAGTACTTC. Residues: CASSPVAGVDIQYF.